The next 2 T cell receptor beta chains were all read from a single sample in a study of beta chain features in type 1 diabetes. The study reverse transcribed the entire isolated RNA, so it sequenced expressed TCRB transcripts. Generated by immunoSEQ multiplex PCR, the TCRdb table keeps only in-frame clones and is missing some. The table shows 600,000 to 650,000 clones, with around 16% occurring only once. Material for sequencing was naive CD4+ T cells from blood. These receptor sequences come from a man between 18 and 35 years old in good health.

The chain has TRBV6-5 and TRBJ2-5; maybe TRBD1 (5 bases). The end of the DNA aligns better with TRBJ2-7, so the J call may be wrong. Germline V gene sequence: CDR1 MNHEY, CDR2 SVGAGI. This CDR3 is 13 amino acids long. The CDR3 loop reads CASSLTVRHEQYF. CDR3 sequence (DNA): TGTGCCAGCAGTTTGACAGTGCGCCACGAGCAGTACTTC.

The chain carries TRBV4-3 and TRBJ2-7; 10 bases are a match to TRBD2. The CDR3 runs 16 residues. Germline trimming cut 0 bases from V and 3 bases from J; bases unmatched to any gene: 5. The germline V gene encodes CDR1 LGHNA and CDR2 YSLEER. The CDR3 DNA is TGCGCCAGCAGCCAAGATCTGCAGCGGGAGGGCTACGAGCAGTACTTC. Translation gives CASSQDLQREGYEQYF.